These 9 T cell receptor beta chains came from one sample sequenced in a study of T cell changes during pregnancy in multiple sclerosis. Repertoires were generated with immunoSEQ multiplex PCR, while TCRdb's copy carries only in-frame clones and drops some. The sample yields approximately 40,000 clones, roughly nine tenths seen once. Sequences were derived from CD8+ T cells from peripheral blood mononuclear cells, sampled in the third trimester of pregnancy. All receptors come from a female donor with multiple sclerosis, enrolled in a pregnancy study.

The V and J genes are TRBV27 and TRBJ1-2; D gene ambiguous. Germline loops: CDR1 MNHEY, CDR2 SMNVEV (reference sequence). The CDR3 is 16 amino acids. Between the trimmed V and J ends, which lost 4 bases and 0 bases, there was a span of 15 bases. Here the CDR3 reads CASSSLGGGSNYGYTF. Here the CDR3 DNA reads TGTGCCAGCAGTTCCCTAGGAGGAGGATCTAACTATGGCTACACCTTC.

This chain links TRBV27 with TRBJ2-7; tentatively, D is TRBD1 (5 bases). Germline CDR1 is MNHEY and CDR2 is SMNVEV (reference sequence). CDR3 length equals 14 residues. The ends were cut back, 6 bases at V and 3 bases at J, with 15 bases in the middle. This chain's CDR3 is CASRRAGYYYEQYF. CDR3 DNA sequence: TGTGCCAGCAGACGGGCAGGGTACTACTACGAGCAGTACTTC.

This clone has only one observation. This sequence joins TRBV7-2 and TRBJ2-2; 8 nucleotides agree with TRBD1. The CDR3 totals 15 residues. V lost 5 bases, J lost 7 bases, and 9 bases stayed unmatched. The V gene's germline CDR1 is SGHTA and CDR2 FQGNSA. The CDR3 reads CASSVTRDRGGELFF. CDR3 sequence (DNA): TGTGCCAGCAGCGTAACTAGAGACAGGGGCGGGGAGCTGTTTTTT. Full variable domain (rest looked up from reference TRBV7-2 and TRBJ2-2): GAGVSQSPSNKVTEKGKDVELRCDPISGHTALYWYRQSLGQGLEFLIYFQGNSAPDKSGLPSDRFSAERTGGSVSTLTIQRTQQEDSAVYLCASSVTRDRGGELFFGEGSRLTVL.

The V call is TRBV5-6, the J call TRBJ2-5; no definite D call. The CDR3 extends over 15 amino acids. Trimming took off 2 bases at V and 1 base at J, with 12 bases between the two ends. CDR1 and CDR2 (germline): SGHDT, YYEEEE. CDR3 nucleotides: TGTGCCAGCAGCTTATTGGAGCAGAGCCAAGAGACCCAGTACTTC. This translates into CASSLLEQSQETQYF.

J is TRBJ2-7 and V is TRBV7-8; 7 bases are a match to TRBD1. Trimming cost V 6 bases and J 3 bases; bases outside gene matches: 11. The germline CDR1 and CDR2 sequences are SGHVS and FQNEAQ. CDR3 size: 15 residues. In DNA, the CDR3 is TGTGCCAGCAGTTCCTTGGGACAGACCCTCTACGAGCAGTACTTC. Its protein product is CASSSLGQTLYEQYF.

The V call is TRBV6-5, the J call TRBJ2-5; TRBD2 matches at 9 bases. CDR3 length equals 14 residues. V trimming: 8 bases; J trimming: 5 bases; junction bases outside the gene matches: 9. CDR1 and CDR2 (germline): MNHEY, SVGAGI. CDR3 sequence reads: CASRSGRLWETQYF. The CDR3 coding sequence is TGTGCCAGCCGGAGCGGGAGGTTATGGGAGACCCAGTACTTC.

The sample holds one count of this clone. The chain uses TRBV15 and TRBJ2-1, with a possible D match to TRBD2 (6 bases). CDR1 and CDR2 (germline): LNHNV, YYDKDF (reference sequence). The CDR3 sequence is 15 residues long. Trimming cost V 0 bases and J 6 bases, with 12 bases left between them. The CDR3 sequence is CATSRDKEGANEQFF. In DNA form, the CDR3 reads TGTGCCACCAGCAGAGATAAGGAGGGCGCCAATGAGCAGTTCTTC.

This clone was detected only once. This rearrangement joins TRBV19 to TRBJ2-3; D remains ambiguous. The germline V gene encodes CDR1 LNHDA and CDR2 SQIVND (reference sequence). CDR3 length: 14 amino acids. Trimming pared 2 bases from V and 0 bases from J, leaving 6 bases between. CDR3 loop: CASSIWSSTDTQYF. The CDR3 DNA follows: TGTGCCAGTAGTATATGGAGTAGCACAGATACGCAGTATTTT. Full variable domain (remainder filled in from reference TRBV19 and TRBJ2-3): DGGITQSPKYLFRKEGQNVTLSCEQNLNHDAMYWYRQDPGQGLRLIYYSQIVNDFQKGDIAEGYSVSREKKESFPLTVTSAQKNPTAFYLCASSIWSSTDTQYFGPGTRLTVL.

The J gene is TRBJ2-7, the V gene TRBV29-1; 7 bases agree with TRBD1. CDR3 length equals 13 residues. With 6 bases clipped from V and 3 bases from J, the junction kept 8 bases outside the gene matches. Per the germline V gene, CDR1 is SQVTM and CDR2 is ANQGSEA. The CDR3 DNA follows: TGCAGCGTGATGGCCCGGGACAGCTACGAGCAGTACTTC. Translation: CSVMARDSYEQYF.